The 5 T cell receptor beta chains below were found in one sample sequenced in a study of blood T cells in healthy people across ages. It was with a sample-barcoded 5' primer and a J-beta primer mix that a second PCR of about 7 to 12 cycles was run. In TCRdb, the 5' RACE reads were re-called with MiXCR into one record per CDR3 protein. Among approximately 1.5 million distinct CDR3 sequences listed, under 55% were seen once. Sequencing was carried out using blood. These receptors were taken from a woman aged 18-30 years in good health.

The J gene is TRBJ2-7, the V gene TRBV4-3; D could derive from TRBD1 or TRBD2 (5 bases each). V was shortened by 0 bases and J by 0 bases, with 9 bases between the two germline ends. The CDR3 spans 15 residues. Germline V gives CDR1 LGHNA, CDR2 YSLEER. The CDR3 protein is CASSQDEGTSYEQYF. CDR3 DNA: TGCGCCAGCAGCCAAGATGAGGGGACCTCCTACGAGCAGTACTTC.

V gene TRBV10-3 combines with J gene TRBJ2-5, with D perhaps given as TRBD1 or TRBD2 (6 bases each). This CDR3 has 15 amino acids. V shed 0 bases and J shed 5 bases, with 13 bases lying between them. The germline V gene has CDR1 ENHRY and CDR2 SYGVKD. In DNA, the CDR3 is TGTGCCATCAGTGAGTCGAACCAGGGGAGGGAGACCCAGTACTTC. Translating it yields CAISESNQGRETQYF.

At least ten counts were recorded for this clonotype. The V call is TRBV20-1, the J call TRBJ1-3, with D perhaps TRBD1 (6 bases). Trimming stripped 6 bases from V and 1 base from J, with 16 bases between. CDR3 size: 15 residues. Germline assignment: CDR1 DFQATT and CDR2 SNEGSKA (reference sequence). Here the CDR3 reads CSARRQVGSGNTIYF. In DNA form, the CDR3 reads TGCAGTGCCCGTCGACAGGTGGGATCTGGAAACACCATATATTTT.

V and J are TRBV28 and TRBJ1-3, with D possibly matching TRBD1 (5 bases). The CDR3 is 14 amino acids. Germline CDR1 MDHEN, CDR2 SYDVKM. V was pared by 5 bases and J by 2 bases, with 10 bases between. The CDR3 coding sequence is TGTGCCAGCAGTCACAGGCCAGCTGGAAACACCATATATTTT. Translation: CASSHRPAGNTIYF.

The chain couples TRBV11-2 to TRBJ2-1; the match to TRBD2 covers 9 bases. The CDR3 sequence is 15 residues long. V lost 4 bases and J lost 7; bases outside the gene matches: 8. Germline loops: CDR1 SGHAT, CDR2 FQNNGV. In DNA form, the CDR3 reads TGTGCCAGCAGCTCCTTAGCGGGGGCCCGGAATGAGCAGTTCTTC. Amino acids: CASSSLAGARNEQFF.